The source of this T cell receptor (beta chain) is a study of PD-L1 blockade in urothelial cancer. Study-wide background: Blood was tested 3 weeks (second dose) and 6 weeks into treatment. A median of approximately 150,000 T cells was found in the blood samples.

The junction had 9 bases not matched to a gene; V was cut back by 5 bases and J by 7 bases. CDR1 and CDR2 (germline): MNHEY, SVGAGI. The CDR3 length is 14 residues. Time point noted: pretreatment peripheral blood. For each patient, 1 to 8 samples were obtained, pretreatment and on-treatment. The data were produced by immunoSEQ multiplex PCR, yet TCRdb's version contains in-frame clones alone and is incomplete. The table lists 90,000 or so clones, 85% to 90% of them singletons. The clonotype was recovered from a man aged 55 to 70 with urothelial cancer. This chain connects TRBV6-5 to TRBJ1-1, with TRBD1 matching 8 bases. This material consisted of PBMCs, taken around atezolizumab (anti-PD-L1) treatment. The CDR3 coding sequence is TGTGCCAGCAGTCTTCCAGGGGGCGGCGGTGAAGCTTTCTTT. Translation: CASSLPGGGGEAFF.